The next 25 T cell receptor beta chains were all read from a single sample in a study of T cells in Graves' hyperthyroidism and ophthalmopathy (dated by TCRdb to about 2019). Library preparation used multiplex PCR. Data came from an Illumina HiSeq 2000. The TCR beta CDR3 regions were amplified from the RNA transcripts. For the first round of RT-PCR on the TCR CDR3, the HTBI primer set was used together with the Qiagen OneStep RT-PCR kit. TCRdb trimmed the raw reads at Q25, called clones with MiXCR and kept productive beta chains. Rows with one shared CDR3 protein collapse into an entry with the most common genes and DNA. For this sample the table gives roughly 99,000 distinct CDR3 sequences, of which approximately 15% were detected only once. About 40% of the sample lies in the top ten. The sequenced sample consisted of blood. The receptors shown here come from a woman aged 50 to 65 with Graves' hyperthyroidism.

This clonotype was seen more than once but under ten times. The CDR3 bases are TGTGCCAGCAGTGCCGGGACGAGCTACGAGCAGTACTTC. It translates to CASSAGTSYEQYF. V gene TRBV27 combines with J gene TRBJ2-7; either TRBD1 or TRBD2 may supply D (5 bases each). CDR3 length: 13 amino acids. V dropped 5 bases and J dropped 3 bases, with 11 bases sitting between them. The V gene's germline CDR1 is MNHEY and CDR2 SMNVEV (reference sequence).

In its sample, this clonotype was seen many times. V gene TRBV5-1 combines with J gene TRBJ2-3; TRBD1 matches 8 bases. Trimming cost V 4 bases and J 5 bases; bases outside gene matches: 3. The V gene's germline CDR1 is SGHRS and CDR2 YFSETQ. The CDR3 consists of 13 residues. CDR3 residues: CASSVQGEDTQYF. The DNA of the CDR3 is TGCGCCAGCAGCGTACAGGGGGAAGATACGCAGTATTTT.

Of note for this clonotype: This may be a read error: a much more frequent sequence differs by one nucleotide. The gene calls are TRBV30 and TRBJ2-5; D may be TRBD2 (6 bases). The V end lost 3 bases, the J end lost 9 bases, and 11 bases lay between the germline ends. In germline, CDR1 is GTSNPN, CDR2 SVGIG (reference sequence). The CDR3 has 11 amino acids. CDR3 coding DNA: TGTGCCTGGAGGATTGGGGAGGCCCAGTACTTC. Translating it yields CAWRIGEAQYF.

The CDR3 DNA is TGTGCCAGCAGTGACAGAAACTATGGCTACACCTTC. It translates to CASSDRNYGYTF. The chain combines TRBV2 with TRBJ1-2, with D uncertain. The CDR3 has 12 residues. V lost 3 bases, J lost 2 bases, and 4 bases lay in between. The germline V gene has CDR1 SNHLY and CDR2 FYNNEI.

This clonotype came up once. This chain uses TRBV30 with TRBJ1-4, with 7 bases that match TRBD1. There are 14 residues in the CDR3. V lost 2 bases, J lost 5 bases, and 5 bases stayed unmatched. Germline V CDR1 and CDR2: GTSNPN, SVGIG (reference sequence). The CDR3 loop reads CAWSTGTANEKLFF. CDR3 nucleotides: TGTGCCTGGAGTACCGGGACAGCAAATGAAAAACTGTTTTTT.

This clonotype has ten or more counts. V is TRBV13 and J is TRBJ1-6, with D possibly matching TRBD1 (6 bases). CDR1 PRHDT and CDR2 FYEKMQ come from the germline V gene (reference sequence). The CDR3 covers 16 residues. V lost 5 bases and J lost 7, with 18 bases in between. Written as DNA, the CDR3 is TGTGCCAGCAGCCCAAGGGGGAGTCCGGGCAATTCACCCCTCCACTTT. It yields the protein CASSPRGSPGNSPLHF.

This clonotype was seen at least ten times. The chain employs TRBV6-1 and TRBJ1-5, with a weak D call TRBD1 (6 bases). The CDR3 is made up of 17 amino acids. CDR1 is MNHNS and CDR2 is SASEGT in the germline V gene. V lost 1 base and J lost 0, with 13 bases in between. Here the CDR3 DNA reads TGTGCCAGCAGTGAAGTTTGGGGACACACTAGCAATCAGCCCCAGCATTTT. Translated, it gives CASSEVWGHTSNQPQHF.

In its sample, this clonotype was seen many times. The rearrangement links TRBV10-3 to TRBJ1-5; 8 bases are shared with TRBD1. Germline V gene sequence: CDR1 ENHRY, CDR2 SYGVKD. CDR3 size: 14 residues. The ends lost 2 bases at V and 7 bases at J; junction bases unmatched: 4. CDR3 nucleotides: TGTGCCATCAGTGAGGCTAACAGGGGGCAGCCCCAGCATTTT. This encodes CAISEANRGQPQHF.

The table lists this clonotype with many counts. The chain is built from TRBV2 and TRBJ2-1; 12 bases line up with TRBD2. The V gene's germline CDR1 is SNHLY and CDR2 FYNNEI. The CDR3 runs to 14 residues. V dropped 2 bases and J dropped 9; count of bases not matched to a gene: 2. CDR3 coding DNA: TGTGCCAGCAGTGAACTACTAGCGGGGGGTGAGCAGTTCTTC. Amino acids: CASSELLAGGEQFF.

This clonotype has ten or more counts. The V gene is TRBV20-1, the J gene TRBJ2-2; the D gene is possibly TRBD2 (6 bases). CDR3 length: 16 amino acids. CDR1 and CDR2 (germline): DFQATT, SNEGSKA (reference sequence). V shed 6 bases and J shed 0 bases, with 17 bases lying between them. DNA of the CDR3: TGCAGTGCCACCCGCCGGGAGCAGACGAACACCGGGGAGCTGTTTTTT. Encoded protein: CSATRREQTNTGELFF.

The CDR3 DNA reads as TGTGCCAGCAGCTTACATTTTTGGACTAGCGGGAGCCGAGGCGAGCAGTACTTC. This encodes CASSLHFWTSGSRGEQYF. The V gene is TRBV11-2, the J gene TRBJ2-7; 13 positions match TRBD2. In germline, CDR1 is SGHAT, CDR2 FQNNGV. V lost 2 bases, J lost 6 bases, and 13 bases stayed unmatched. The CDR3 spans 18 residues. The variable domain in full, with the rest retrieved from reference TRBV11-2 and TRBJ2-7, is EAGVAQSPRYKIIEKRQSVAFWCNPISGHATLYWYQQILGQGPKLLIQFQNNGVVDDSQLPKDRFSAERLKGVDSTLKIQPAKLEDSAVYLCASSLHFWTSGSRGEQYFGPGTRLTVT.

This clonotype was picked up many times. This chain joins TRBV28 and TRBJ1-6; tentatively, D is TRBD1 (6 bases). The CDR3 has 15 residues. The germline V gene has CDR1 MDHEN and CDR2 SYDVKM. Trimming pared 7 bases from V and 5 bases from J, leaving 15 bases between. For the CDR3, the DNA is TGTGCCAGCAACGCCGGGACACTTGATAATTCACCCCTCCACTTT. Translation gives CASNAGTLDNSPLHF.

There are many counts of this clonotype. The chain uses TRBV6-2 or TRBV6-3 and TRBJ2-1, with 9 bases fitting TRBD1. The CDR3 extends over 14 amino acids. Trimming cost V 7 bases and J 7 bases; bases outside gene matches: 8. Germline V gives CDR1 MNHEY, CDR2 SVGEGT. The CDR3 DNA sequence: TGTGCCAGCATACCCGCCGGGACAGGGAATGAGCAGTTCTTC. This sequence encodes CASIPAGTGNEQFF.

The CDR3, as DNA: TGCAGCGTTGAGGCTGCCTACGAGCAGTACTTC. Translated, it gives CSVEAAYEQYF. The chain couples TRBV29-1 to TRBJ2-7, with no clear D. V lost 3 bases and J 2 bases, leaving 5 bases between the germline ends. CDR1 is SQVTM, CDR2 ANQGSEA, per germline. The CDR3 loop spans 11 amino acids.

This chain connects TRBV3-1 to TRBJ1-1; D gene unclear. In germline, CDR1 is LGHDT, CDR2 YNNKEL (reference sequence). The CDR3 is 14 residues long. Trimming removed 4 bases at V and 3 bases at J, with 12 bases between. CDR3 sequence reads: CASSPTARDTEAFF. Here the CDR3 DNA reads TGTGCCAGCAGCCCCACGGCTAGGGACACTGAAGCTTTCTTT.

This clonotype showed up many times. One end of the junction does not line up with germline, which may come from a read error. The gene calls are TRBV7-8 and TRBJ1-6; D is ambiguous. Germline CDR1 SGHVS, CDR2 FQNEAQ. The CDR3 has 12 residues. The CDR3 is CASSTYNSPLHF. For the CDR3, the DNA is TGTGCCAGCAGCACCTACAATTCACCCCTCCACTTT.

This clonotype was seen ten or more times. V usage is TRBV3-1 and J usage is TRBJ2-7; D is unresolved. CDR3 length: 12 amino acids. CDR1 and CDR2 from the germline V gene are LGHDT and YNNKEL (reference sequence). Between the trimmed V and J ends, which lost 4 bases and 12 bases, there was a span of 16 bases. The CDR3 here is CASSPGRPPVYF. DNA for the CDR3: TGTGCCAGCAGCCCAGGCAGACCCCCCGTGTACTTC.

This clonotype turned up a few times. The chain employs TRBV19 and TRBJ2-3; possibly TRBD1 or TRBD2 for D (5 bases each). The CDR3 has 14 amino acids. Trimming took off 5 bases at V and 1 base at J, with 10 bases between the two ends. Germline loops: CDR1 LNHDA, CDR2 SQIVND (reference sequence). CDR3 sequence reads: CASSLGPRTDTQYF. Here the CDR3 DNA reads TGTGCCAGTAGTCTGGGACCGCGCACAGATACGCAGTATTTT. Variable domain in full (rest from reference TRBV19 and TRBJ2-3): DGGITQSPKYLFRKEGQNVTLSCEQNLNHDAMYWYRQDPGQGLRLIYYSQIVNDFQKGDIAEGYSVSREKKESFPLTVTSAQKNPTAFYLCASSLGPRTDTQYFGPGTRLTVL.

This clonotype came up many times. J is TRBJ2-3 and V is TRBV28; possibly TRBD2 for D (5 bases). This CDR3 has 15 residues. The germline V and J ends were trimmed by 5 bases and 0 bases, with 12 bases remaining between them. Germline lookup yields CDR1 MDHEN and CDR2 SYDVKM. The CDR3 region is CASSPLRTSTDTQYF. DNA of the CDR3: TGTGCCAGCAGTCCTCTCCGGACTAGCACAGATACGCAGTATTTT.

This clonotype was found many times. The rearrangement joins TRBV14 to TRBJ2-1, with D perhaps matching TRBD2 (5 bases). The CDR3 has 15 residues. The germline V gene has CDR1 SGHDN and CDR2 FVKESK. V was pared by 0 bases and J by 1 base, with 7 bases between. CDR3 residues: CASSQDTGSYNEQFF. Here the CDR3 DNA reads TGTGCCAGCAGCCAAGACACGGGATCCTACAATGAGCAGTTCTTC.

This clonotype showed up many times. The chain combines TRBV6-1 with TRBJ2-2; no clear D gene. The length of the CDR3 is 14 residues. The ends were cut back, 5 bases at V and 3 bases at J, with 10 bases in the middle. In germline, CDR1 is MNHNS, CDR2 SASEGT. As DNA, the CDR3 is TGTGCCAGCAGTAAATCTAGAGACACCGGGGAGCTGTTTTTT. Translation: CASSKSRDTGELFF.

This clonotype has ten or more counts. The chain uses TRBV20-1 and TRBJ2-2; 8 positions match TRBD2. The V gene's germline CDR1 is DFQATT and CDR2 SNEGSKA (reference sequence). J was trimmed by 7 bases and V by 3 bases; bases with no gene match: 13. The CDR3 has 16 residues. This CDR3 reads CSARDTSGAVDGELFF. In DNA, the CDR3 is TGCAGTGCTAGGGACACTAGCGGAGCTGTCGACGGGGAGCTGTTTTTT.

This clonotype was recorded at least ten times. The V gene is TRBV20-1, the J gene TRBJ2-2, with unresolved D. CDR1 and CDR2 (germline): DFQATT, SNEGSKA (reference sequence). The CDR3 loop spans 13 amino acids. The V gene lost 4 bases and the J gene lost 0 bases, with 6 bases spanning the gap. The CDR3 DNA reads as TGCAGTGCTACTATCTCGAACACCGGGGAGCTGTTTTTT. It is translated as CSATISNTGELFF.

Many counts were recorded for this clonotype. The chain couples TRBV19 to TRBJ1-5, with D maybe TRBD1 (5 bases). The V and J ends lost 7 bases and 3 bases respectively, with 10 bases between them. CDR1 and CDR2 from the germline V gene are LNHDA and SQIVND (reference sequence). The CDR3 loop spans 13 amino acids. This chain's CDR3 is CASNRQFNQPQHF. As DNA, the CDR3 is TGTGCCAGTAATCGACAGTTCAATCAGCCCCAGCATTTT.

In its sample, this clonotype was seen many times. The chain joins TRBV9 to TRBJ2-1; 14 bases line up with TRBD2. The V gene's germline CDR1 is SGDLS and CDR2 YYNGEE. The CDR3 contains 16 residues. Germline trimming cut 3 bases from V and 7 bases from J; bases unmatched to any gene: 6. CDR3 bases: TGTGCCAGCAGCGATCCCGGGACTAGCGGGAGTAATGAGCAGTTCTTC. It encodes CASSDPGTSGSNEQFF.